Below are 17 T cell receptor beta chains sequenced from a single sample in a study of T cell clonality in common variable immunodeficiency. Some clones are missing from TCRdb's copy, which holds only in-frame ones; the method was immunoSEQ multiplex PCR. The profile covers tens of thousands of clones, none occurring a single time. Sample: peripheral blood mononuclear cells. All receptors derive from a person aged 18 to 75 in good health.

This clone was picked up many times. The read terminates 3 residues before the CDR3 end, so the remaining end is supplied by the germline J gene. V gene TRBV5-1 combines with J gene TRBJ2-2, with 14 bases fitting TRBD2. CDR3 length equals 16 residues. V shed 4 bases and J 5 bases; nucleotides not matched to a gene: 4. Germline V gene data show CDR1 as SGHRS and CDR2 as YFSETQ. The sequenced part of the CDR3 DNA is TGCGCCAGCAGCCTTGGACTAGCGGGAGGTACCGGGGAG. Its protein is CASSLGLAGGTGE. From start to end, the CDR3 is CASSLGLAGGTGELFF.

This clone was observed many times. The read falls 3 residues short of the CDR3 end, and the missing part is taken from the germline J gene. The chain links TRBV18 to TRBJ2-7; 7 bases match TRBD1. Per germline, CDR1 KGHSH and CDR2 LQKENI. The CDR3 has 13 residues. V lost 6 bases to trimming and J lost 5 bases; unmatched junction nucleotides: 7. CDR3 bases read: TGTGCCAGCTCGCCGACAGGGTCAAACGAG. The encoded protein is CASSPTGSNE. The whole CDR3 protein is CASSPTGSNEQYF.

This clone came up a few times. The CDR3 end lies 3 residues beyond the end of the read and is filled in from the germline J gene. The J gene is TRBJ1-3, the V gene TRBV5-1, with D perhaps matching TRBD1 (6 bases). The CDR3 is 16 residues long. Trimming took 1 base from V and 0 from J, leaving 11 bases between them. The germline V gene encodes CDR1 SGHRS and CDR2 YFSETQ. The sequenced part of the CDR3 DNA is TGCGCCAGCAGCTTGAGAGGGGACAACTCTGGAAACACC. This sequence encodes CASSLRGDNSGNT. The CDR3, in full, reads CASSLRGDNSGNTIYF.

Ten or more counts support this clone. The read gets to within 3 residues of the CDR3 end, and the germline J gene fills in the rest. V usage is TRBV12-3 or TRBV12-4 and J usage is TRBJ1-6; TRBD1 is a possible D gene (5 bases). The V and J ends lost 2 bases and 5 bases respectively, with 7 bases between them. CDR3 length equals 14 residues. The CDR3 spells CASSLRGNNSPLHF. The covered CDR3 bases are TGTGCCAGCAGTTTACGGGGGAATAATTCACCC.

This clone has at least ten counts. Sequencing ends 3 residues short of the CDR3 end; the germline J gene provides the rest. The chain recombines TRBV7-8 with TRBJ2-5; 8 nucleotides match TRBD1. Germline assignment: CDR1 SGHVS and CDR2 FQNEAQ. The V gene end was trimmed by 5 bases and the J gene end by 6 bases; junction bases not matched to a gene: 14. The CDR3 contains 16 residues. CDR3 protein: CASSPIRGRPGKTQYF. The part of the CDR3 DNA that was read is TGTGCCAGCAGCCCGATCAGGGGGCGCCCCGGAAAGACC.

This clone has a count of ten or more. The CDR3 end is not reached by the read, which stops 3 residues before it; the germline J gene fills it in. The chain links TRBV7-2 to TRBJ2-7, with D possibly being TRBD1 (6 bases). V lost 11 bases and J lost 3, with 20 bases in between. From germline, CDR1 is SGHTA and CDR2 FQGNSA. This CDR3 has 14 residues. The CDR3 bases that were read are TGTGCCGGCTATCCTCGGGAAGGGGGCTACGAG. Translation gives CAGYPREGGYE. Given in full, the CDR3 is CAGYPREGGYEQYF.

This clone was detected ten times or more. The read terminates 3 residues ahead of where the CDR3 ends, so the germline J gene completes it. The chain recombines TRBV12-3 or TRBV12-4 with TRBJ2-1; tentative D call: TRBD2 (6 bases). V lost 4 bases and J 1 base, leaving 17 bases between the germline ends. This CDR3 region has 17 residues. The sequenced part of the CDR3 DNA is TGTGCCAGCAGTTCAACGACTGCGGGGCTATCCTACAATGAG. The encoded protein is CASSSTTAGLSYNE. The whole CDR3 protein is CASSSTTAGLSYNEQFF.

This clone was seen repeatedly, ten times or more. From the germline J gene comes the end of the CDR3, since the read stops 3 residues before it. The rearrangement uses TRBV4-2 and TRBJ1-5; TRBD1 aligns across 8 bases. This CDR3 contains 20 residues. J lost 2 bases, V lost 4 bases, and 19 bases had no gene match. The V gene's germline CDR1 is LGHNA and CDR2 YNFKEQ. CDR3 sequence reads: CASSPNPLLIPDRGNQPQHF. The sequenced CDR3 bases are TGTGCCAGCAGCCCGAATCCTCTACTGATCCCGGACAGGGGCAATCAGCCC.

This clone was counted many times. The read terminates 3 residues ahead of where the CDR3 ends, so the germline J gene completes it. The chain combines TRBV29-1 with TRBJ2-7; 9 bases agree with TRBD1. V lost 6 bases and J lost 3; bases outside the gene matches: 3. The germline V gene has CDR1 SQVTM and CDR2 ANQGSEA. CDR3 size: 12 residues. CDR3 DNA (partial): TGCAGCGTCAGGGACAGGGTCTACGAG. Protein sequence: CSVRDRVYE. The CDR3, in full, reads CSVRDRVYEQYF.

This clone has a handful of counts. The CDR3 is cut off 3 residues early in the read; its end comes from the germline J gene. The genes are TRBV7-8 and TRBJ2-5; TRBD1 agrees at 8 bases. The CDR3 runs 14 residues. Germline assignment: CDR1 SGHVS and CDR2 FQNEAQ. The ends lost 1 base at V and 5 bases at J; junction bases unmatched: 3. CDR3 DNA, as far as it was read: TGTGCCAGCAGCTTAGACAGGGGGTTGGAGACC. Translating gives CASSLDRGLET. The CDR3 reads in full as CASSLDRGLETQYF.

This clone was picked up many times. The CDR3 end lies 3 residues beyond the end of the read and is filled in from the germline J gene. This chain uses TRBV7-2 with TRBJ1-6, with D tentatively TRBD1 (5 bases). The germline CDR1 and CDR2 sequences are SGHTA and FQGNSA. V dropped 0 bases and J dropped 9 bases, with 18 bases sitting between them. CDR3 length equals 17 residues. CDR3 DNA (partial): TGTGCCAGCAGCTTAGCGGGGCCAACAGCTGGGATTTCACCC. Its protein is CASSLAGPTAGISP. The full CDR3 is CASSLAGPTAGISPLHF.

This clone occurred many times. The CDR3 extends 3 residues past the end of the read, so its final part is completed from the germline J gene. The gene calls are TRBV20-1 and TRBJ2-7; 9 bases match TRBD1. This CDR3 has 13 amino acids. Germline V gene data show CDR1 as DFQATT and CDR2 as SNEGSKA (reference sequence). With V trimmed by 7 bases and J by 6 bases, 10 bases remained unmatched. CDR3: CSVTGTGTIEQYF. The covered CDR3 bases are TGCAGTGTTACCGGGACAGGGACAATCGAG.

The sample holds many counts of this clone. The DNA read from the CDR3 is TGTGCCAGCAGTGTAGGACACACGTCAGGCACC. It yields the protein CASSVGHTSGT. The full CDR3 reads CASSVGHTSGTIYF. The rearrangement links TRBV6-1 to TRBJ1-3, with D possibly matching TRBD1 (5 bases). Read sequence stops 3 residues before the CDR3 end, and the germline J gene provides the missing end. Per germline, CDR1 MNHNS and CDR2 SASEGT. V lost 4 bases and J lost 9, with 16 bases in between. This CDR3 has 14 residues.

This clone was observed at least ten times. Read coverage stops 3 residues before the CDR3 terminus; the germline J gene supplies the remainder. The chain carries TRBV4-1 and TRBJ2-7; D gene uncertain. The CDR3 sequence is 15 residues long. Germline CDR1 is MGHRA and CDR2 is YSYEKL. The V end was cut by 1 base, the J end by 2 bases, with 12 bases between. The CDR3 sequence: CASSQVRVGPYEQYF. Partial CDR3 DNA: TGCGCCAGCAGCCAAGTAAGGGTCGGTCCCTACGAG.

Sample share makes this clone medium-sized (0.01 to 0.1%). The DNA read from the CDR3 is TGTGCCAGCAGCCGATTTTCGCGGGCT. This sequence encodes CASSRFSRA. The complete CDR3 protein is CASSRFSRAQYF. J is TRBJ2-4 and V is TRBV11-2, with D possibly being TRBD2 (5 bases). The DNA ends 3 residues before the CDR3 does, and the rest of the CDR3 is filled in from the germline J gene. CDR1 is SGHAT, CDR2 FQNNGV, per germline. The CDR3 length is 12 residues.

The sample holds many counts of this clone. With the read ending 3 residues before the CDR3 end, the germline J gene is used to fill in that end. This chain connects TRBV3-1 (or the pseudogene TRBV3-2) to TRBJ2-5; 7 bases match TRBD1. Germline trimming cut 3 bases from V and 2 bases from J; bases unmatched to any gene: 3. The CDR3 sequence is 14 residues long. Germline V CDR1 and CDR2: LGHDT, YNNKEL (reference sequence). This chain's CDR3 is CASSHTQGQETQYF. The DNA read from the CDR3 is TGTGCCAGCAGCCATACACAGGGGCAAGAGACC.

Remarks on this clone: The CDR3 extends 3 residues past the end of the read, so its final part is completed from the germline J gene. The chain couples TRBV2 to TRBJ1-1; 7 positions match TRBD1. The CDR3 sequence is 12 residues long. Germline-derived CDR1 and CDR2 are SNHLY and FYNNEI. J gave up 1 base and V 8 bases, and 1 base lay outside the gene matches. CDR3 DNA, as far as it was read: TGTGCCAGCGGGACAGAGAACACTGAA. Protein product: CASGTENTE. The full-length CDR3 reads as CASGTENTEAFF.